This TCR beta chain was sequenced for a study of cytomegalovirus exposure and HLA in healthy donors. Study findings and constraints: Immune exposure was documented only through CMV serostatus. Presence/absence analyses supposed approximately even sequencing depth among donors.

With V trimmed by 9 bases and J by 4 bases, 9 bases remained unmatched. Germline assignment: CDR1 MDHEN and CDR2 SYDVKM. The CDR3 has 14 amino acids. The PCR was carried out with 60 Vbeta primers and 13 Jbeta primers. Only in-frame clones appear in the TCRdb table, and some are missing; sequencing was by immunoSEQ multiplex PCR. The sample lists fewer than 85,000 clones; 60% to 85% were seen once. In regard to this clone: The antigen remains undetermined.

This clonotype originated in a male donor in good health and CMV-seropositive. The specimen sequenced was PBMCs. This sequence joins TRBV28 and TRBJ1-5; 7 bases line up with TRBD1. CDR3 coding DNA: TGTGCCAGTTCCAGGGGGTGGGGTAATCAGCCCCAGCATTTT. This translates into CASSRGWGNQPQHF. Together with reference TRBV28 and TRBJ1-5, the CDR3 gives the full variable domain: DVKVTQSSRYLVKRTGEKVFLECVQDMDHENMFWYRQDPGLGLRLIYFSYDVKMKEKGDIPEGYSVSREKKERFSLILESASTNQTSMYLCASSRGWGNQPQHFGDGTRLSIL.